The next 18 T cell receptor beta chains were all read from a single sample in a study of cytomegalovirus exposure and HLA in healthy donors. The PCR contained 60 Vbeta and 13 Jbeta primers. Only in-frame clones appear in the TCRdb table, and some are missing; sequencing was by immunoSEQ multiplex PCR. The sample holds approximately 180,000 clones, 75% to 85% seen once. Material for sequencing was PBMCs. The receptor set was obtained from a woman aged 50 to 60 in good health and CMV-seronegative.

The chain recombines TRBV7-6 with TRBJ2-1; D may be TRBD2 (6 bases). Between the trimmed V and J ends, which lost 2 bases and 7 bases, there was a span of 9 bases. Germline CDR1 SGHVS, CDR2 FNYEAQ. The length of the CDR3 is 13 residues. CDR3 region: CASSLFRGNEQFF. The DNA for the CDR3 is TGTGCCAGCAGCTTATTCCGGGGGAATGAGCAGTTCTTC.

The chain is built from TRBV27 and TRBJ2-7, with 7 bases that match TRBD1. CDR1 is MNHEY, CDR2 SMNVEV, per germline (reference sequence). The CDR3 runs 13 residues. V trimming: 6 bases; J trimming: 7 bases; junction bases outside the gene matches: 9. CDR3 loop: CASRPMTGFEQYF. The CDR3 DNA reads TGTGCCAGCAGGCCAATGACAGGGTTTGAGCAGTACTTC.

The CDR3 DNA reads as TGTGCCAGCAGTTTCTCTCCAGGGGCGAGGAACACTGAAGCTTTCTTT. It encodes CASSFSPGARNTEAFF. The chain is built from TRBV27 and TRBJ1-1; possible D gene TRBD1, 6 bases. Germline V lookup: CDR1 MNHEY, CDR2 SMNVEV (reference sequence). The V and J ends lost 3 bases and 1 base respectively, with 15 bases between them. There are 16 residues in the CDR3.

This chain connects TRBV19 to TRBJ2-1; 11 bases align to TRBD2. CDR3 length: 15 residues. Germline V CDR1 and CDR2: LNHDA, SQIVND (reference sequence). Trimming took 4 bases from V and 5 from J; bases not matched to a gene: 4. The CDR3 nucleotides are TGTGCCAGTAGTAGAAAGACTAGCGGGAACAATGAGCAGTTCTTC. Protein sequence: CASSRKTSGNNEQFF.

V gene TRBV19 combines with J gene TRBJ2-7, with TRBD1 matching over 11 bases. After removal of 3 bases from V and 4 bases from J, the junction contained 8 bases not matched to a gene. This CDR3 comprises 16 residues. Germline V CDR1 and CDR2: LNHDA, SQIVND (reference sequence). The CDR3 DNA follows: TGTGCCAGTAGTATCCAAGCGGGGACAGGGGGGTACGAGCAGTACTTC. Translated, it gives CASSIQAGTGGYEQYF. The full variable domain, its missing parts supplied by reference TRBV19 and TRBJ2-7, is DGGITQSPKYLFRKEGQNVTLSCEQNLNHDAMYWYRQDPGQGLRLIYYSQIVNDFQKGDIAEGYSVSREKKESFPLTVTSAQKNPTAFYLCASSIQAGTGGYEQYFGPGTRLTVT.

This clone showed up just once. The V call is TRBV28, the J call TRBJ2-1; D unresolved. V lost 8 bases to trimming and J lost 6 bases, with 14 bases between them. The CDR3 runs to 13 residues. CDR1 and CDR2 from the germline V gene are MDHEN and SYDVKM. This chain's CDR3 is CASQVGFFNEQFF. In DNA form, the CDR3 reads TGTGCCAGCCAGGTGGGCTTTTTCAATGAGCAGTTCTTC.

This clone was counted at least ten times. This chain links TRBV29-1 with TRBJ2-4; 9 bases are a match to TRBD1. Per the germline V gene, CDR1 is SQVTM and CDR2 is ANQGSEA. This CDR3 has 14 residues. The J segment lost 5 bases and the V segment lost 4 bases, leaving 6 bases of the junction unmatched. DNA of the CDR3: TGCAGCGTTGGGGGGGGACAGGGTCAAAACATTCAGTACTTC. Translated: CSVGGGQGQNIQYF.

The J gene is TRBJ1-2, the V gene TRBV28; D not certain. Germline-derived CDR1 and CDR2 are MDHEN and SYDVKM. This CDR3 spans 17 amino acids. V was pared by 7 bases and J by 5 bases, with 26 bases between. CDR3 bases: TGTGCCAGCATCCCGTACCCCTCGACGACCGGGATTTATGGCTACACCTTC. Translation gives CASIPYPSTTGIYGYTF.

The rearrangement uses TRBV6-1 and TRBJ1-2, with D hard to call. This CDR3 is 14 amino acids long. From germline, CDR1 is MNHNS and CDR2 SASEGT. Trimming shortened V by 4 bases and J by 3 bases, and 12 bases separated the two germline ends. Here the CDR3 DNA reads TGTGCCAGCAGTGTTAATCAGTTGGACTATGGCTACACCTTC. Translation gives CASSVNQLDYGYTF.

The gene calls are TRBV19 and TRBJ1-2; no clear D gene. This CDR3 spans 12 amino acids. V lost 5 bases, J lost 7 bases, and 11 bases lay in between. From germline, CDR1 is LNHDA and CDR2 SQIVND (reference sequence). CDR3 protein: CASSRGEFGYTF. The CDR3 nucleotides are TGTGCCAGTAGTCGCGGGGAGTTTGGCTACACCTTC.

In its sample, this clone was seen a few times. This chain links TRBV4-1 with TRBJ2-2; D is ambiguous. With 0 bases removed from V and 0 bases from J, the gap between germline ends came to 5 bases. Germline values: CDR1 MGHRA, CDR2 YSYEKL. The CDR3 covers 15 residues. CDR3 coding DNA: TGCGCCAGCAGCCAAGAGCGAACGAACACCGGGGAGCTGTTTTTT. Translating gives CASSQERTNTGELFF.

This chain joins TRBV7-9 and TRBJ2-7, with 7 bases fitting TRBD1. The V and J ends lost 6 bases and 3 bases, in that order; junction bases with no gene match: 5. There are 13 residues in the CDR3. Germline assignment: CDR1 SEHNR and CDR2 FQNEAQ (reference sequence). As DNA, the CDR3 is TGTGCCAGCAGTCATAACAGGGGCTACGAGCAGTACTTC. The encoded protein is CASSHNRGYEQYF.

The gene calls are TRBV6-5 and TRBJ1-2; the D gene is possibly TRBD1 (6 bases). This CDR3 has 12 amino acids. The germline CDR1 and CDR2 sequences are MNHEY and SVGAGI. V lost 5 bases and J lost 6, with 10 bases in between. The CDR3 DNA reads TGTGCCAGCAGTGGGGACACCGATGGCTACACCTTC. This codes for CASSGDTDGYTF.

The J gene is TRBJ1-2, the V gene TRBV6-5; possible D gene TRBD1, 5 bases. Trimming took 5 bases from V and 6 from J, leaving 13 bases between them. CDR3 length: 13 amino acids. In germline, CDR1 is MNHEY, CDR2 SVGAGI. The CDR3 spells CASSTLRGNGYTF. The CDR3 nucleotides read TGTGCCAGCAGTACCTTAAGGGGAAATGGCTACACCTTC.

The chain carries TRBV6-1 and TRBJ1-2; D uncertain. V was shortened by 3 bases and J by 4 bases, with 18 bases between the two germline ends. This CDR3 region has 16 residues. The germline V gene has CDR1 MNHNS and CDR2 SASEGT. CDR3 in amino acids: CASSDGLALSRYGYTF. The CDR3 DNA sequence: TGTGCCAGCAGTGATGGACTGGCTCTATCTCGCTATGGCTACACCTTC.

The chain employs TRBV6-5 and TRBJ1-2, with 9 bases identical to TRBD1. The germline V gene has CDR1 MNHEY and CDR2 SVGAGI. V lost 2 bases and J lost 8; bases outside the gene matches: 9. This CDR3 has 15 amino acids. CDR3 loop: CASSYGNWDREGYTF. As DNA, the CDR3 is TGTGCCAGCAGTTACGGGAATTGGGACAGGGAGGGCTACACCTTC.

The chain couples TRBV19 to TRBJ2-1, with 11 bases matching TRBD2. There are 15 residues in the CDR3. The V gene end was trimmed by 6 bases and the J gene end by 1 base; junction bases not matched to a gene: 2. Germline CDR1 is LNHDA and CDR2 is SQIVND (reference sequence). The CDR3 spells CASSGTSGSYNEQFF. DNA of the CDR3: TGTGCCAGTAGCGGGACTAGCGGTTCCTACAATGAGCAGTTCTTC. The whole variable domain, filled in from reference TRBV19 and TRBJ2-1, reads DGGITQSPKYLFRKEGQNVTLSCEQNLNHDAMYWYRQDPGQGLRLIYYSQIVNDFQKGDIAEGYSVSREKKESFPLTVTSAQKNPTAFYLCASSGTSGSYNEQFFGPGTRLTVL.

The J gene is TRBJ2-7, the V gene TRBV2, with 10 bases that match TRBD2. The V segment lost 8 bases and the J segment 0 bases; nucleotides outside the gene matches: 4. The germline V gene encodes CDR1 SNHLY and CDR2 FYNNEI. The CDR3 is 14 amino acids. The CDR3 DNA is TGTGCCAGCGCTCGGACTAGCGGCTCCTACGAGCAGTACTTC. Translation gives CASARTSGSYEQYF.